This entry is about one TCR beta chain. The source material, roughly 18-30 mg of unsorted bulk tissue, was used to co-extract RNA and DNA. Collection of samples drew on five separate regions of each tumor. The entry originates in a study of tumor-infiltrating lymphocytes in primary liver carcinoma. Germline CDR1 MNHEY, CDR2 SVGEGT. The CDR3 has 16 amino acids. Trimming at V came to 5 bases and at J to 11 bases, leaving 16 bases not matched to a gene. A constant-region primer primed TCR beta cDNA synthesis from 500 ng of total RNA. Construction of TCR beta libraries relied on three successive nested multiplex PCR rounds employing slightly modified ARM-PCR. PCR rounds one and two used TRBV1-TRBV30 forward primers with a C-beta reverse primer for around 10 cycles each. TCRdb redid the calling of the multiplex PCR reads with MiXCR, one entry per CDR3 protein. The table includes about 200,000 distinct CDR3 sequences, around four fifths detected once.

Specimen: tumor tissue from primary liver carcinoma. V and J are TRBV6-2 or TRBV6-3 and TRBJ2-1, with 9 bases matching TRBD1. The origin of this receptor is a man between 35 and 55 years old with primary liver carcinoma and hepatitis B virus infection. The CDR3 nucleotides read TGTGCCAGCAGTCCGCCGGGACAGGGCTCCTACGATAAGCAGTTCTTC. It is translated as CASSPPGQGSYDKQFF.